This TCR beta chain emerged from a study of shared clonotypes between healthy human individuals. Study context: Donors had three CD4 naive, three CD4 memory, two CD8 naive and one CD8 memory plate apiece.

Findings of the study overall: Limitation of the genetic and exposure-history diversity represented came from the few donors.

Concerning this clone: What it binds is not known.

CD4+ cell separation produced CD45RA+ naive and CD45RA-negative memory subsets. Unmatched junction bases numbered 12, after V lost 4 bases and J lost 4 bases. Germline-derived CDR1 and CDR2 are SEHNR and FQNEAQ (reference sequence). The CDR3 runs to 17 residues. Each subset's genomic DNA was split evenly across several immunoSEQ plates. The repertoire was sequenced with immunoSEQ multiplex PCR; TCRdb's copy has only in-frame clones and lacks some. The profile covers over a million clones, with roughly 97% appearing a single time and over 1% taken by the ten largest. The chain has TRBV7-9 and TRBJ2-5, with 10 bases fitting TRBD1. This TCR derives from a man between 25 and 39 years old in good health. The source material was naive CD4+ T cells sorted from blood. Documented subset: CD45RA+ positively selected. Here the CDR3 DNA reads TGTGCCAGCAGCTCCGGGACAGGGGATCTTGAGGGAGAGACCCAGTACTTC. Protein: CASSSGTGDLEGETQYF.